The 32 T cell receptor beta chains given below trace back to one sample, sequenced in a study of Ad26.COV2.S vaccination and SARS-CoV-2 variants. Specified treatment: roughly 18 received Ad26.COV2.S at low or high dose, single or two shots; several received placebo; per-sample allocation not given. Samples came from day 63 after the first vaccine or placebo injection. Repertoires were generated with immunoSEQ multiplex PCR, while TCRdb's copy carries only in-frame clones and drops some. The table shows around 340,000 clones, with approximately 86% occurring only once. The source was peripheral blood, collected in a trial of Ad26.COV2.S vaccine versus placebo. Receptors were obtained from a person between 18 and 65 years old who received the Ad26.COV2.S COVID-19 vaccine or a placebo.

The V and J genes are TRBV7-9 and TRBJ2-3, with D perhaps being TRBD1 or TRBD2 (5 bases each). CDR1 is SEHNR, CDR2 FQNEAQ, per germline (reference sequence). The CDR3 has 16 amino acids. V dropped 5 bases and J dropped 2 bases, with 17 bases sitting between them. The CDR3 loop reads CASSPGTGISTDTQYF. The CDR3 DNA is TGTGCCAGCAGCCCGGGGACGGGAATTTCCACAGATACGCAGTATTTT. Filled out from reference TRBV7-9 and TRBJ2-3, the complete variable domain reads DTGVSQNPRHKITKRGQNVTFRCDPISEHNRLYWYRQTLGQGPEFLTYFQNEAQLEKSRLLSDRFSAERPKGSFSTLEIQRTEQGDSAMYLCASSPGTGISTDTQYFGPGTRLTVL.

This chain connects TRBV24-1 to TRBJ2-3; D possibly corresponds to TRBD2 (7 bases). CDR3 length: 15 residues. Germline values: CDR1 KGHDR, CDR2 SFDVKD. V was pared by 4 bases and J by 4 bases, with 14 bases between. CDR3 nucleotide sequence: TGTGCCACCAGTGAGCGCGGGGAGGGGGCAGATACGCAGTATTTT. It yields the protein CATSERGEGADTQYF.

The chain carries TRBV11-3 and TRBJ2-1; D is possibly TRBD2 (6 bases). Trimming left V 5 bases short and J 4 bases short, with 21 bases between. Germline assignment: CDR1 SGHNT and CDR2 YENEEA. The CDR3 covers 17 residues. The CDR3 DNA reads TGTGCCAGCAGCACGGGACTCGGAGAGAGGGTATACAATGAGCAGTTCTTC. Translation: CASSTGLGERVYNEQFF.

This clone appeared a single time. The genes are TRBV10-3 and TRBJ2-1, with 7 bases fitting TRBD1. Looked up from germline, CDR1 is ENHRY and CDR2 is SYGVKD. Losses at the gene ends were 6 bases for V and 4 bases for J; bases not matched to a gene: 6. The CDR3 totals 14 residues. The CDR3 region has the DNA TGTGCCATCAGGAACGGGACAGCTTACAATGAGCAGTTCTTC. Translation: CAIRNGTAYNEQFF.

The J gene is TRBJ2-1, the V gene TRBV10-2; 12 bases map to TRBD2. Germline CDR1 WSHSY, CDR2 SAAADI. V lost 7 bases and J lost 7; bases outside the gene matches: 5. This CDR3 has 14 residues. The CDR3 here is CASTLAGGPNEQFF. CDR3 DNA: TGCGCCAGCACCCTAGCGGGGGGGCCTAATGAGCAGTTCTTC.

The chain carries TRBV19 and TRBJ1-2, with D tentatively TRBD1 (5 bases). The CDR3 runs to 15 residues. CDR1 is LNHDA, CDR2 SQIVND, per germline (reference sequence). Trimming cost V 5 bases and J 1 base, with 14 bases left between them. The CDR3 nucleotides read TGTGCCAGTAGTTTCGTTCTGGGGGGTAACTATGGCTACACCTTC. Residues: CASSFVLGGNYGYTF.

The chain combines TRBV7-9 with TRBJ2-3; D unresolved. The germline CDR1 and CDR2 sequences are SEHNR and FQNEAQ (reference sequence). The V and J ends lost 3 bases and 2 bases respectively, with 15 bases between them. This CDR3 spans 16 amino acids. The CDR3 here is CASSFDPGRVTDTQYF. The CDR3, as DNA: TGTGCCAGCAGCTTTGACCCGGGTCGAGTCACAGATACGCAGTATTTT.

The chain links TRBV7-9 to TRBJ1-2; 7 bases map to TRBD1. This CDR3 region has 14 residues. Germline loops: CDR1 SEHNR, CDR2 FQNEAQ (reference sequence). The V segment lost 1 base and the J segment 6 bases; nucleotides outside the gene matches: 5. CDR3 sequence reads: CASSLDLTGNGYTF. DNA for the CDR3: TGTGCCAGCAGCTTAGATCTGACAGGGAATGGCTACACCTTC.

The chain carries TRBV18 and TRBJ2-7; D is uncertain. This CDR3 comprises 12 residues. V lost 2 bases, J lost 3 bases, and 5 bases lay in between. Per the germline V gene, CDR1 is KGHSH and CDR2 is LQKENI. The CDR3 protein is CASSPNFYEQYF. In DNA form, the CDR3 reads TGTGCCAGCTCACCAAATTTCTACGAGCAGTACTTC.

The chain combines TRBV4-3 with TRBJ1-6; TRBD1 aligns across 7 bases. This CDR3 region has 20 residues. The V segment lost 1 base and the J segment 0 bases; nucleotides outside the gene matches: 12. Germline V gene lookup returns CDR1 LGHNA and CDR2 YSLEER. Written as DNA, the CDR3 is TGCGCCAGCAGCCAAGTCACCGTGACAGGGACTAGCTCCTATAATTCACCCCTCCACTTT. Amino acids: CASSQVTVTGTSSYNSPLHF.

J is TRBJ2-1 and V is TRBV19; possible D gene TRBD2, 5 bases. Trimming shortened V by 4 bases and J by 7 bases, and 17 bases separated the two germline ends. Germline assignment: CDR1 LNHDA and CDR2 SQIVND (reference sequence). The CDR3 contains 15 residues. The CDR3 here is CASSTGMRFPNEQFF. CDR3 in DNA: TGTGCCAGTAGTACCGGGATGAGATTCCCTAATGAGCAGTTCTTC. The variable domain in full, with the rest retrieved from reference TRBV19 and TRBJ2-1, is DGGITQSPKYLFRKEGQNVTLSCEQNLNHDAMYWYRQDPGQGLRLIYYSQIVNDFQKGDIAEGYSVSREKKESFPLTVTSAQKNPTAFYLCASSTGMRFPNEQFFGPGTRLTVL.

The chain links TRBV19 to TRBJ2-1; tentative D call: TRBD2 (5 bases). The ends were cut back, 5 bases at V and 7 bases at J, with 18 bases in the middle. This CDR3 region has 15 residues. Germline CDR1 and CDR2: LNHDA and SQIVND (reference sequence). The CDR3 protein is CASSALAEGQNEQFF. The DNA for the CDR3 is TGTGCCAGTAGTGCCCTAGCTGAGGGCCAGAATGAGCAGTTCTTC.

This clone has just one count. The chain has TRBV7-6 and TRBJ1-3, with D possibly being TRBD1 (6 bases). Deletions cut 5 bases from V and 0 bases from J, with 14 bases between. Germline CDR1 is SGHVS and CDR2 is FNYEAQ. This CDR3 spans 16 amino acids. CDR3 region: CASSPQDSYSGNTIYF. CDR3 DNA sequence: TGTGCCAGCAGCCCCCAGGACAGTTACTCTGGAAACACCATATATTTT.

The chain joins TRBV19 to TRBJ1-1; D unclear. Germline V gene sequence: CDR1 LNHDA, CDR2 SQIVND (reference sequence). V lost 5 bases and J 3 bases, leaving 10 bases between the germline ends. The CDR3 sequence is 13 residues long. This chain's CDR3 is CASSLTTDTEAFF. CDR3 coding DNA: TGTGCCAGTAGTCTAACCACGGACACTGAAGCTTTCTTT.

This clone was recorded a few times. The gene calls are TRBV4-3 and TRBJ2-6, with D unclear. CDR1 and CDR2 (germline): LGHNA, YSLEER. CDR3 size: 17 residues. Trimming shortened V by 0 bases and J by 0 bases, and 9 bases separated the two germline ends. This CDR3 is CASSQEFPHSGANVLTF. The DNA for the CDR3 is TGCGCCAGCAGCCAAGAATTCCCCCACTCTGGGGCCAACGTCCTGACTTTC.

V gene TRBV28 combines with J gene TRBJ1-2; 9 nucleotides align to TRBD1. Germline CDR1 and CDR2: MDHEN and SYDVKM. The CDR3 totals 16 residues. Trimming removed 5 bases from V and 6 bases from J; junction bases left unmatched: 13. The CDR3 DNA is TGTGCCAGCAGTGACCGGGACAGGGTGAATTTTGATGGCTACACCTTC. Protein sequence: CASSDRDRVNFDGYTF.

The V call is TRBV27, the J call TRBJ2-7; no clear D. Germline values: CDR1 MNHEY, CDR2 SMNVEV (reference sequence). V was clipped by 5 bases and J by 3 bases, with 17 bases between them. CDR3 length equals 15 residues. The CDR3, as DNA: TGTGCCAGCAGTCCCTACCCAGACAACAACTACGAGCAGTACTTC. Its protein product is CASSPYPDNNYEQYF.

The V call is TRBV25-1, the J call TRBJ2-3; D unclear. V was trimmed by 5 bases and J by 2 bases, leaving 11 bases between them. Germline-derived CDR1 and CDR2 are MGHDK and SYGVNS. The length of the CDR3 is 14 residues. The DNA of the CDR3 is TGTGCCAGCAGTCGGATCATCGACACAGATACGCAGTATTTT. It is translated as CASSRIIDTDTQYF.

The chain carries TRBV6-2 or TRBV6-3 and TRBJ2-1; 7 bases map to TRBD1. Germline V gene lookup returns CDR1 MNHEY and CDR2 SVGEGT. The CDR3 runs 11 residues. V was pared by 6 bases and J by 8 bases, with 1 base of the junction left unmatched. DNA of the CDR3: TGTGCCAGCAGCCAGGGGGATGAGCAGTTCTTC. Translated: CASSQGDEQFF.

The gene calls are TRBV15 and TRBJ2-7; D is unclear. CDR1 is LNHNV, CDR2 YYDKDF, per germline (reference sequence). CDR3 length: 14 residues. The V gene lost 0 bases and the J gene lost 1 base, with 7 bases spanning the gap. The CDR3 loop reads CATSRDTGSYEQYF. The CDR3, as DNA: TGTGCCACCAGCAGAGATACCGGATCCTACGAGCAGTACTTC.

This chain joins TRBV27 and TRBJ2-2, with D tentatively TRBD1 (7 bases). The CDR3 contains 14 residues. Germline assignment: CDR1 MNHEY and CDR2 SMNVEV (reference sequence). Trimming took 5 bases from V and 7 from J, leaving 14 bases between them. DNA of the CDR3: TGTGCCAGCAGTAAGACAGGGAGGATCGGGGAGCTGTTTTTT. Translated, it gives CASSKTGRIGELFF.

The J gene is TRBJ1-2, the V gene TRBV27; 8 bases match TRBD1. The CDR3 contains 14 residues. Germline V gene data show CDR1 as MNHEY and CDR2 as SMNVEV (reference sequence). Unmatched junction bases numbered 6, after V lost 6 bases and J lost 3 bases. For the CDR3, the DNA is TGTGCCAGCAGGCGACTGGACAGGGACTATGGCTACACCTTC. It encodes CASRRLDRDYGYTF.

The rearrangement joins TRBV24-1 to TRBJ2-1; TRBD1 aligns across 7 bases. Germline lookup yields CDR1 KGHDR and CDR2 SFDVKD. With 12 bases clipped from V and 5 bases from J, the junction kept 21 bases outside the gene matches. This CDR3 has 17 amino acids. The CDR3 is CAELRLLSGQENNEQFF. The DNA of the CDR3 is TGTGCCGAACTTCGCTTATTATCCGGACAGGAGAACAATGAGCAGTTCTTC.

As DNA, the CDR3 is TGCGCCAGCAGCCCCGGAGCCTCTGGAAACACCATATATTTT. Its translation: CASSPGASGNTIYF. The V and J genes are TRBV5-1 and TRBJ1-3; D call uncertain. V was clipped by 4 bases and J by 0 bases, with 8 bases between them. Germline CDR1 SGHRS, CDR2 YFSETQ. The CDR3 is 14 residues long.

This rearrangement joins TRBV19 to TRBJ2-6, with D perhaps given as TRBD1 or TRBD2 (6 bases each). Germline CDR1 LNHDA, CDR2 SQIVND (reference sequence). This CDR3 comprises 13 residues. The ends were cut back, 1 base at V and 16 bases at J, with 14 bases in the middle. DNA for the CDR3: TGTGCCAGTAGTATAGGGGGGCGGGACGAGCTGACTTTC. This codes for CASSIGGRDELTF.

As regards this clone: The same CDR3 can be traced to other DNA sequences in this sample. The rearrangement joins TRBV19 to TRBJ1-5; 9 bases fit TRBD1. The germline CDR1 and CDR2 sequences are LNHDA and SQIVND (reference sequence). The CDR3 covers 14 residues. Trimming removed 4 bases from V and 4 bases from J; junction bases left unmatched: 2. CDR3 loop: CASSTTGGNQPQHF. CDR3 nucleotides: TGTGCCAGTAGTACGACAGGGGGGAATCAGCCCCAGCATTTT.

V and J are TRBV7-9 and TRBJ2-2; D possibly uses TRBD1 or TRBD2 (6 bases each). V lost 5 bases and J 5 bases, leaving 15 bases between the germline ends. Germline-derived CDR1 and CDR2 are SEHNR and FQNEAQ (reference sequence). The CDR3 extends over 15 amino acids. The CDR3 protein is CASSPSGAPTGELFF. Here the CDR3 DNA reads TGTGCCAGCAGCCCCTCGGGGGCTCCTACCGGGGAGCTGTTTTTT.

The V and J genes are TRBV7-9 and TRBJ2-1; D gene unclear. The CDR3 spans 17 residues. Trimming shortened V by 1 base and J by 0 bases, and 13 bases separated the two germline ends. Germline V gene sequence: CDR1 SEHNR, CDR2 FQNEAQ (reference sequence). This CDR3 is CASSLVGGKSSYNEQFF. The CDR3 nucleotides read TGTGCCAGCAGCTTAGTAGGCGGTAAGAGCTCCTACAATGAGCAGTTCTTC.

The sample holds one count of this clone. The chain is built from TRBV28 and TRBJ1-2; tentative D call: TRBD1 (6 bases). CDR3 length equals 15 residues. The V and J ends lost 5 bases and 2 bases respectively, with 15 bases between them. Germline CDR1 is MDHEN and CDR2 is SYDVKM. In nucleotides, the CDR3 is TGTGCCAGCAGTCCCCGGGGACAACCCAACTATGGCTACACCTTC. Protein sequence: CASSPRGQPNYGYTF.

In DNA, the CDR3 is TGTGCCAGCAGCTTAGTTGGTGCAGGGGGCATCCTGGACGAGCAGTACTTC. As protein: CASSLVGAGGILDEQYF. The V call is TRBV7-8, the J call TRBJ2-7, with 8 bases aligning to TRBD1. Germline lookup yields CDR1 SGHVS and CDR2 FQNEAQ. V shed 1 base and J 5 bases; nucleotides not matched to a gene: 13. This CDR3 comprises 17 residues. Filled out from reference TRBV7-8 and TRBJ2-7, the complete variable domain reads GAGVSQSPRYKVAKRGQDVALRCDPISGHVSLFWYQQALGQGPEFLTYFQNEAQLDKSGLPSDRFFAERPEGSVSTLKIQRTQQEDSAVYLCASSLVGAGGILDEQYFGPGTRLTVT.

The chain is built from TRBV18 and TRBJ2-2; D unresolved. CDR1 and CDR2 from the germline V gene are KGHSH and LQKENI. V was pared by 0 bases and J by 9 bases, with 5 bases between. This CDR3 has 12 amino acids. CDR3 coding DNA: TGTGCCAGCTCACCACCCCATCGGGAGCTGTTTTTT. Translated: CASSPPHRELFF.

The chain combines TRBV28 with TRBJ2-3, with 10 bases matching TRBD2. The V gene end was trimmed by 4 bases and the J gene end by 5 bases; junction bases not matched to a gene: 6. This CDR3 contains 15 residues. Looked up from germline, CDR1 is MDHEN and CDR2 is SYDVKM. CDR3 in DNA: TGTGCCAGCAGTTGGGCTAGCGGGGGTTTAGATACGCAGTATTTT. Its translation: CASSWASGGLDTQYF.